The following is a TCR beta chain sequence with its context. The target antigen is unknown. Mismatch with germline at one junction end may stem from a read error. This entry comes from a study of response to subunit inactivated influenza vaccine. The study's findings and limits: The authors suggested that every seasonal influenza vaccination recruits few new T cells.

TCRdb reprocessed the RT-PCR reads via MiXCR and lists one record per CDR3 protein. The sample carries roughly 700,000 distinct CDR3 sequences, about 14% recorded once. CDR1 is SSHAT, CDR2 FNYEAQ, per germline (reference sequence). This CDR3 region has 15 residues. Source: PBMCs from blood, taken 14 to 15 days before vaccination. The chain has TRBV7-7 and TRBJ2-2; TRBD1 might be the D (6 bases). The receptor comes from a man aged 50 to 59 who received an inactivated influenza vaccine. The CDR3 protein is CASSQSGQNTGELFF. The DNA of the CDR3 is TGTGCTAGCAGCCAGTCGGGACAGAACACCGGGGAGCTGTTTTTT.